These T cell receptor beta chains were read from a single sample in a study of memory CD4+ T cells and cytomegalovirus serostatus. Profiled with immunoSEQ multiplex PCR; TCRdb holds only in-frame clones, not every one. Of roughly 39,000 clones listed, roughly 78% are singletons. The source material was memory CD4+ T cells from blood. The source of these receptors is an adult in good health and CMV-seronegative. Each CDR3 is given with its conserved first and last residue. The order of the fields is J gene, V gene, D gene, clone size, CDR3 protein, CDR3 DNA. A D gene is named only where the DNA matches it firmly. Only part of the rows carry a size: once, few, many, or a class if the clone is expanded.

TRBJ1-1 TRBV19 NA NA CASSIFSGVKNTEAFF TGTGCCAGTAGTATATTCAGTGGGGTTAAGAACACTGAAGCTTTCTTT
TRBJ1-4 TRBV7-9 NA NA CASSSVLATNEKLFF TGTGCCAGCAGCTCTGTACTGGCAACTAATGAAAAACTGTTTTTT
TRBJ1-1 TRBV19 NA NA CASICEGFSMNTEAFF TGTGCCAGTATCTGCGAGGGGTTCTCCATGAACACTGAAGCTTTCTTT
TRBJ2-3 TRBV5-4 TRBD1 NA CASSSGQGSTDTQYF TGTGCCAGCAGCTCGGGACAGGGGAGCACAGATACGCAGTATTTT
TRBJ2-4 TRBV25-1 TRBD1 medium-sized CASSEPDRVRTKNIQYF TGTGCCAGCAGTGAACCAGACAGGGTACGAACCAAAAACATTCAGTACTTC
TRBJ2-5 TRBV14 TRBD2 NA CASSQVAGIQETQYF TGTGCCAGCAGCCAAGTAGCGGGTATCCAAGAGACCCAGTACTTC
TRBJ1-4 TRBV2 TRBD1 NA CASSERQGGEKLFF TGTGCCAGCAGTGAACGACAGGGCGGTGAAAAACTGTTTTTT
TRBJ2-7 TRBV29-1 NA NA CSVEAPGVRPGVQYF TGCAGCGTTGAAGCGCCCGGAGTGCGGCCGGGGGTGCAGTACTTC
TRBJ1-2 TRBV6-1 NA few CASSQGTLANYGYTF TGTGCCAGCAGTCAAGGGACGCTGGCTAACTATGGCTACACCTTC
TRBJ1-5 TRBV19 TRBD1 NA CASSQQGKDSNQPQHF TGTGCCAGTAGTCAACAGGGGAAGGATAGCAATCAGCCCCAGCATTTT
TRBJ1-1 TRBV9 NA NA CASSVSANTEAFF TGTGCCAGCAGCGTATCAGCGAACACTGAAGCTTTCTTT
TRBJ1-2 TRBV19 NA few CASSSRDLYGYTF TGTGCCAGTAGTTCCCGGGACCTCTATGGCTACACCTTC
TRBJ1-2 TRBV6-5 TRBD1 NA CASKIGTGDGGYTF TGTGCCAGCAAAATAGGGACAGGGGACGGGGGCTACACCTTC
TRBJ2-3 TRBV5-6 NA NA CASSLGMGGHSGDTQYF TGTGCCAGCAGCCTTGGGATGGGGGGCCATTCTGGAGATACGCAGTATTTT
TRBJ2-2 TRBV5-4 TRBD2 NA CAYHGIAGGSNTGELFF TGTGCCTATCACGGGATAGCGGGGGGCTCAAACACCGGGGAGCTGTTTTTT
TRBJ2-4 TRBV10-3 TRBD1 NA CAISEPRAGGIQYF TGTGCCATCAGTGAGCCACGGGCAGGGGGAATTCAGTACTTC
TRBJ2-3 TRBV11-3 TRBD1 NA CASSSGTAGRDTQYF TGTGCCAGCAGCTCCGGGACAGCCGGCAGAGATACGCAGTATTTT
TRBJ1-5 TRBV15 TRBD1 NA CATSRDQGTASVRQPQHF TGTGCCACCAGCAGAGATCAGGGGACAGCTTCTGTCAGGCAGCCCCAGCATTTT
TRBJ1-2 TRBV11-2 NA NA CASSLRDNPNYGYTF TGTGCCAGCAGCTTAAGGGACAATCCTAACTATGGCTACACCTTC
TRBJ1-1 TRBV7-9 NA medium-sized CASSFEGVGTEAFF TGTGCCAGCAGCTTTGAGGGGGTGGGCACTGAAGCTTTCTTT
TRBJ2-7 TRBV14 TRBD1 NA CASSLLGQGIDEQYF TGTGCCAGCAGCCTTCTTGGACAGGGTATCGACGAGCAGTACTTC
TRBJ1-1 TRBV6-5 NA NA CASSYSWVSTEAFF TGTGCCAGCAGTTACTCGTGGGTGAGCACTGAAGCTTTCTTT
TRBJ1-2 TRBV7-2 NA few CASSLSRDYGYTF TGTGCCAGCAGCCTCAGTAGGGACTATGGCTACACCTTC
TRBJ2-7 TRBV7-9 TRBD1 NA CASSSTGQGYEQYF TGTGCCAGCAGCTCCACGGGACAGGGCTACGAGCAGTACTTC
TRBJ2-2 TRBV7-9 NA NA CASSGEGNGELFF TGTGCCAGCAGCGGGGAAGGGAACGGGGAGCTGTTTTTT
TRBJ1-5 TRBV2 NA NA CASSEGSSQPQHF TGTGCCAGCAGTGAAGGGTCGAGCCAGCCCCAGCATTTT
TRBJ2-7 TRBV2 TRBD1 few CASRTDRAYEQYF TGTGCCAGCAGAACAGACAGGGCGTACGAGCAGTACTTC
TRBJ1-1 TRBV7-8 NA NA CASSFRAGSTEAFF TGTGCCAGCAGCTTCCGAGCAGGGAGCACTGAAGCTTTCTTT
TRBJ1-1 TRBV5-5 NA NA CASKMRAEAFF TGTGCCAGCAAAATGAGGGCTGAAGCTTTCTTT
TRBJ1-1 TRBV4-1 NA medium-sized CASRGVLVNTEAFF TGCGCCAGCAGGGGGGTTTTGGTGAACACTGAAGCTTTCTTT
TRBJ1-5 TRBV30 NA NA CAWTFEGGNQPQHF TGTGCCTGGACCTTCGAGGGAGGAAATCAGCCCCAGCATTTT
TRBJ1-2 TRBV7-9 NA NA CASSSGSGYTF TGTGCCAGCAGCTCAGGGTCTGGCTACACCTTC
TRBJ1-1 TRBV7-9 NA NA CASSLTTGNTEAFF TGTGCCAGCAGCTTAACTACAGGGAACACTGAAGCTTTCTTT
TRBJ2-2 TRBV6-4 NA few CASSDSMGRELFF TGTGCCAGCAGTGACTCGATGGGGCGGGAGCTGTTTTTT
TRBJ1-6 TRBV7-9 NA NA CASESPSSYNSPLHF TGTGCCAGCGAATCTCCTAGCTCCTATAATTCACCCCTCCACTTT
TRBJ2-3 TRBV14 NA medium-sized CASKRTGSLGTQYF TGTGCCAGCAAACGGACGGGAAGTTTGGGTACGCAGTATTTT
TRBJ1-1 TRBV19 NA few CASSLHRDPDTEAFF TGTGCCAGTAGTTTGCACCGGGACCCGGACACTGAAGCTTTCTTT
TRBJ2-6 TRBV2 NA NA CASRTWGQGANVLTF TGTGCCAGCAGGACTTGGGGGCAAGGGGCCAACGTCCTGACTTTC
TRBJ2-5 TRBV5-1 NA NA CASSSDPSTVIQETQYF TGCGCCAGCAGCTCTGACCCATCGACAGTGATACAAGAGACCCAGTACTTC
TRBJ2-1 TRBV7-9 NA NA CASVMVEQFF TGTGCCAGCGTGATGGTAGAGCAGTTCTTC
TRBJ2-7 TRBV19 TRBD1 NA CASSIGQGSEQYF TGTGCCAGTAGTATAGGACAGGGCAGCGAGCAGTACTTC
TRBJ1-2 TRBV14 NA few CASSQVPQGDGYTF TGTGCCAGCAGCCAAGTACCCCAAGGGGATGGCTACACCTTC
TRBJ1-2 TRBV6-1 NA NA CASSEALGLSYGYTF TGTGCCAGCAGTGAAGCGCTCGGGCTAAGCTATGGCTACACCTTC
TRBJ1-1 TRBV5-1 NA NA CASSVQGGSTEAFF TGCGCCAGCAGCGTACAGGGAGGTAGCACTGAAGCTTTCTTT
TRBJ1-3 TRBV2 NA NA CASSGGLIGNTIYF TGTGCCAGCAGTGGGGGTCTGATCGGAAACACCATATATTTT
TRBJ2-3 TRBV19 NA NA CASRHGSTDTQYF TGTGCCAGTAGGCACGGAAGCACAGATACGCAGTATTTT
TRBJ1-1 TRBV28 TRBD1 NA CASTRTGVNTEAFF TGTGCCAGCACCCGGACAGGGGTGAACACTGAAGCTTTCTTT
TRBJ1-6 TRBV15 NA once CATSRIRNSPLHF TGTGCCACCAGTAGGATTAGGAATTCACCCCTCCACTTT